The TCR beta chain described here comes from a study of blood T cell repertoires in COVID-19. On the study more broadly: The origin of the acute and convalescent COVID-19 samples was the United States, Italy and Spain.

Study processing details: Reference gene primer amplification in the assay estimated nucleated cell counts. TCRdb keeps only in-frame clones here, not all; method: immunoSEQ multiplex PCR. Clonal size and the V and J genes are those of that table, whereas D and trimming came from the DNA. The table records 350,000 to 450,000 clones, approximately 90% of them present only once. The germline gives CDR1 LGHNT, CDR2 FRNRAP. J gave up 6 bases and V 0 bases, and 8 bases lay outside the gene matches. The CDR3 extends over 16 amino acids. The V call is TRBV12-5, the J call TRBJ1-3; 7 bases are a match to TRBD1. The sample comprised PBMCs or T cells enriched from blood (not recorded which). This sequence originates from a woman aged 40 to 55 who had been exposed to COVID-19. The CDR3 loop is CASGLVSGTALNTIYF. Here the CDR3 DNA reads TGTGCTAGTGGTTTGGTGTCCGGGACAGCCCTAAACACCATATATTTT.